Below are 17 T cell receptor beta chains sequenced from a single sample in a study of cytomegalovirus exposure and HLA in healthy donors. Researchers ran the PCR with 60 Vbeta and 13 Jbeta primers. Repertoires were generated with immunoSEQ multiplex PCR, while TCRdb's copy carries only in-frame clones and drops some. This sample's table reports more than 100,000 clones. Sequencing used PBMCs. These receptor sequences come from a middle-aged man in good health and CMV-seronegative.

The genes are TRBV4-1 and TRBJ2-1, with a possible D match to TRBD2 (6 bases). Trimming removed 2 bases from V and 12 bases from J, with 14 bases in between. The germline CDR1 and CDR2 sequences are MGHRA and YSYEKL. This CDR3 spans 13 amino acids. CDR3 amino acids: CASSQMRRGWQFF. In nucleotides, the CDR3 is TGCGCCAGCAGCCAAATGCGGAGGGGATGGCAGTTCTTC.

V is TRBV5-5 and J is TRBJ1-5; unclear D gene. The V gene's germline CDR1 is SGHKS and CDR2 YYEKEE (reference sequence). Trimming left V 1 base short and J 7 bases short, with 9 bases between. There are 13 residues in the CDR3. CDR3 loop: CASSLRGLQPQHF. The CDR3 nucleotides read TGTGCCAGCAGCTTGAGAGGGTTGCAGCCCCAGCATTTT.

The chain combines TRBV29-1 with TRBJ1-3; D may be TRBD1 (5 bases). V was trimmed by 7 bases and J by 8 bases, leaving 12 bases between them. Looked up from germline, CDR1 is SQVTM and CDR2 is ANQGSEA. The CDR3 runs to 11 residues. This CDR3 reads CSARRGDTIYF. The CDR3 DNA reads TGCAGCGCCCGAAGGGGTGACACCATATATTTT.

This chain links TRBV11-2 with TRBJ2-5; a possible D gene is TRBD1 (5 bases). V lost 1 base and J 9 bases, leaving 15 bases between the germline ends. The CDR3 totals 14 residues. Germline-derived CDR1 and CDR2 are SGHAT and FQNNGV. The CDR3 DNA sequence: TGTGCCAGCAGCTTAGTTGGGGCAAGTTGGGCCCAGTACTTC. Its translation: CASSLVGASWAQYF.

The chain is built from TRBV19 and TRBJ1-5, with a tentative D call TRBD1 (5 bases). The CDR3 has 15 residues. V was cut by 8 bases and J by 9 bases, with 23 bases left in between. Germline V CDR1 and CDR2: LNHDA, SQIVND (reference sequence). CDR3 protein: CASQPFGAASLPQHF. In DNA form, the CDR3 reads TGTGCCAGTCAACCGTTTGGGGCAGCGTCTTTGCCCCAGCATTTT. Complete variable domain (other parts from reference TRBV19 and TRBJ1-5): DGGITQSPKYLFRKEGQNVTLSCEQNLNHDAMYWYRQDPGQGLRLIYYSQIVNDFQKGDIAEGYSVSREKKESFPLTVTSAQKNPTAFYLCASQPFGAASLPQHFGDGTRLSIL.

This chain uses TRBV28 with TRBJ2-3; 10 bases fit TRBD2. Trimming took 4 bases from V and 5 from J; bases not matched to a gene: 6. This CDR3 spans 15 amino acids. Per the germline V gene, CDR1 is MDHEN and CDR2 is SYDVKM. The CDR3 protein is CASSSAGGPLDTQYF. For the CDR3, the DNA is TGTGCCAGCAGTTCAGCGGGAGGGCCTTTAGATACGCAGTATTTT.

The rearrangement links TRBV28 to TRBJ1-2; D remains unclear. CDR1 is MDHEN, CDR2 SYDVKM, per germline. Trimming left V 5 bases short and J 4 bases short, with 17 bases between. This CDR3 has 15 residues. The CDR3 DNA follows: TGTGCCAGCAGTCCAGGACTTCAGACCACCTATGGCTACACCTTC. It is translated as CASSPGLQTTYGYTF.

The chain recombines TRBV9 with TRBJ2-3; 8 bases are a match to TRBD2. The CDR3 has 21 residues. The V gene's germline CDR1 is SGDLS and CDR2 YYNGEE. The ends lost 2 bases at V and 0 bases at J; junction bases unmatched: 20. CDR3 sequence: CASSVSYEVPGLELSTDTQYF. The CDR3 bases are TGTGCCAGCAGCGTTAGCTATGAAGTTCCGGGACTAGAACTTAGCACAGATACGCAGTATTTT.

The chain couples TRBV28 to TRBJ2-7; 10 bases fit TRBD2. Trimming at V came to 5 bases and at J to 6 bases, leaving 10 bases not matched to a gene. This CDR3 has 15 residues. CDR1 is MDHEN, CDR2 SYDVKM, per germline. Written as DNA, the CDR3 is TGTGCCAGCAGTCCCTCGGCTAGCGGGAGTGGCGAGCAGTACTTC. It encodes CASSPSASGSGEQYF. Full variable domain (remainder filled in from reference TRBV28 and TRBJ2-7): DVKVTQSSRYLVKRTGEKVFLECVQDMDHENMFWYRQDPGLGLRLIYFSYDVKMKEKGDIPEGYSVSREKKERFSLILESASTNQTSMYLCASSPSASGSGEQYFGPGTRLTVT.

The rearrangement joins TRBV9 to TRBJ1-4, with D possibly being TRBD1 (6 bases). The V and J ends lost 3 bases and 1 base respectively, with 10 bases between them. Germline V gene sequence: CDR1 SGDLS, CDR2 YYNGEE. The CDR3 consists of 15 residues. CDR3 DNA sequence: TGTGCCAGCAGCGGAGGGGGGGGAACTAATGAAAAACTGTTTTTT. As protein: CASSGGGGTNEKLFF.

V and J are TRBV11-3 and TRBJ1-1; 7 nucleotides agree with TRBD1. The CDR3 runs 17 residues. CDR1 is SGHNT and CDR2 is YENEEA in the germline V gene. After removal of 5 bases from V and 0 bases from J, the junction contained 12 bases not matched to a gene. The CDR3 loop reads CASSPKGQITMNTEAFF. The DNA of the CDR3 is TGTGCCAGCAGCCCGAAGGGACAGATCACCATGAACACTGAAGCTTTCTTT.

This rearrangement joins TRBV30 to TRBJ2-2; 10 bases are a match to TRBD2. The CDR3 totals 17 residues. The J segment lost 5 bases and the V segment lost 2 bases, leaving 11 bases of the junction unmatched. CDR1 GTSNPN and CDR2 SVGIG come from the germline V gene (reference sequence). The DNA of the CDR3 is TGTGCCTGGAGTTCCCCTGGGCTAGCGGGAGTTACCGGGGAGCTGTTTTTT. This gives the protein CAWSSPGLAGVTGELFF.

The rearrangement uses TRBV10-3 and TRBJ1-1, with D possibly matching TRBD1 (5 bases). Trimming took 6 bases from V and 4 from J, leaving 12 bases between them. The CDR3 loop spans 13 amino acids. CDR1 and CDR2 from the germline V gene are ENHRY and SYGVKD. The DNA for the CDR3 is TGTGCCATCAGCGAAGACAGAATCACTGAAGCTTTCTTT. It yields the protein CAISEDRITEAFF.

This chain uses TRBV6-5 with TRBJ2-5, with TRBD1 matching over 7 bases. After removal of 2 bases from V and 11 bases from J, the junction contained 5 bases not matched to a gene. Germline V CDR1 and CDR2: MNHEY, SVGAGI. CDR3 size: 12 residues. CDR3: CASSYEQGPQYF. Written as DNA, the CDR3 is TGTGCCAGCAGTTACGAACAGGGGCCGCAGTACTTC.

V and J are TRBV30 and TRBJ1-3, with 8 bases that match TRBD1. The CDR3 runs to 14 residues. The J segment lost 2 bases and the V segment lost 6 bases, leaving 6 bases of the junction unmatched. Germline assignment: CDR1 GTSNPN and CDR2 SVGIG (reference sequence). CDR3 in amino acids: CACTQGAPGNTIYF. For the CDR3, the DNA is TGTGCCTGCACGCAGGGGGCTCCTGGAAACACCATATATTTT.

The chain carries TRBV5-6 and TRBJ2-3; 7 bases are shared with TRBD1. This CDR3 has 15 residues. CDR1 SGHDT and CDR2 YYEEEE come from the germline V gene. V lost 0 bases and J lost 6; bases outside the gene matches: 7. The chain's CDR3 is CASSLEDRFVDTQYF. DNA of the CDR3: TGTGCCAGCAGCTTGGAGGACAGGTTCGTTGATACGCAGTATTTT. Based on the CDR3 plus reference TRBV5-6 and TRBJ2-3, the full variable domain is DAGVTQSPTHLIKTRGQQVTLRCSPKSGHDTVSWYQQALGQGPQFIFQYYEEEERQRGNFPDRFSGHQFPNYSSELNVNALLLGDSALYLCASSLEDRFVDTQYFGPGTRLTVL.

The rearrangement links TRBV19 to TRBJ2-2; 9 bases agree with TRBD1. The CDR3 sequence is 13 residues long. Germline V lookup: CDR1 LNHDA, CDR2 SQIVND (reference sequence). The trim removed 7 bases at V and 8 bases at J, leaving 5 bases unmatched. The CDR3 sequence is CASIDRGFGELFF. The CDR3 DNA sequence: TGTGCCAGTATTGACAGGGGGTTTGGGGAGCTGTTTTTT.